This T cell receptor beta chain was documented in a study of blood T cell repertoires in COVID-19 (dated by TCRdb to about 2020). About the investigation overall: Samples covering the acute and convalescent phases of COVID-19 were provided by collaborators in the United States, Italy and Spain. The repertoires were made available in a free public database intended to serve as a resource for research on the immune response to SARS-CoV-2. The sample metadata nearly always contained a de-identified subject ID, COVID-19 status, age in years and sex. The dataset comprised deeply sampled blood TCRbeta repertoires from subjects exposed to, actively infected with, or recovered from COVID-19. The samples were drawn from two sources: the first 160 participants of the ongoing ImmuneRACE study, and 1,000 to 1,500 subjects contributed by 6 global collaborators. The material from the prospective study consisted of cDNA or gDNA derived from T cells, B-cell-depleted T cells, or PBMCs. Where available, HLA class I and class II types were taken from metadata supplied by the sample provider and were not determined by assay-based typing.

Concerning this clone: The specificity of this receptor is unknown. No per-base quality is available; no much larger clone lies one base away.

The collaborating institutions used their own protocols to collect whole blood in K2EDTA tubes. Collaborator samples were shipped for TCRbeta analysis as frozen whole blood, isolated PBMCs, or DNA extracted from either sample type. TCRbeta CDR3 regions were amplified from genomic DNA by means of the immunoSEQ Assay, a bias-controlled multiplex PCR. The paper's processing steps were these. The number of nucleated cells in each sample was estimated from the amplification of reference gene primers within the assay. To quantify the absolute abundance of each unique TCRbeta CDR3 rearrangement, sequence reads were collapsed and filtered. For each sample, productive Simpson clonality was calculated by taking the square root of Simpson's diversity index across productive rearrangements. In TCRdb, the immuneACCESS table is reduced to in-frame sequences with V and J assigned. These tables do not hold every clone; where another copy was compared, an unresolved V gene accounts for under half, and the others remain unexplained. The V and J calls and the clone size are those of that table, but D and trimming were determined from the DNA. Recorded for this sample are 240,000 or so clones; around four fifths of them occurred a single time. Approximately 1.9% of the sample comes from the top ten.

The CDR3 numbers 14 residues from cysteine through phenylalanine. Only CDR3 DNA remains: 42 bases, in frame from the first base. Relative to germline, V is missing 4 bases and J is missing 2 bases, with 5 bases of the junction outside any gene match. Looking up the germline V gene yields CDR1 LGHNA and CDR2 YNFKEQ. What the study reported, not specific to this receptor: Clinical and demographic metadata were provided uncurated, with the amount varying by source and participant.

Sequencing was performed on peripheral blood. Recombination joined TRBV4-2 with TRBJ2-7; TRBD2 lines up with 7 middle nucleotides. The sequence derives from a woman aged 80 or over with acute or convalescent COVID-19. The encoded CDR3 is CASSRGTTAYEQYF. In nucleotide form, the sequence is TGTGCCAGCAGCCGTGGGACTACCGCCTACGAGCAGTACTTC.